The clone carrying this TCR beta chain was observed a handful of times. One entry per CDR3 protein, called by TCRdb with MiXCR from the 5' RACE reads. This sample has roughly 190,000 distinct CDR3 sequences, with more than 10% found just once. This sample is part of a study of CD8 T cells in ankylosing spondylitis. V was clipped by 3 bases and J by 5 bases, with 13 bases between them. Germline loops: CDR1 GTSNPN, CDR2 SVGIG (reference sequence). This CDR3 region has 13 residues. The receptor was isolated from a male donor with ankylosing spondylitis or in good health (not recorded which). The sequencing sample was made of blood, either unsorted or a sorted T cell fraction (not recorded which). J is TRBJ2-5 and V is TRBV30; D is unresolved. Here the CDR3 reads CAWRGPSGETQYF. The CDR3 DNA reads as TGTGCCTGGAGAGGTCCATCTGGGGAGACCCAGTACTTC.